This is a list of T cell receptor beta chains from one sample in a study of vaccination effects on CD4 cells after COVID-19. These receptors are not linked to any known antigen. Method: immunoSEQ multiplex PCR; TCRdb's copy keeps in-frame clones and lacks some. This sample has more than 60,000 clones, with 74% found just once. Sequences were derived from CD4+ T cells from PBMCs cultured without peptide, sampled after COVID-19 vaccination. These receptors all come from a human donor who received a COVID-19 vaccine. The CDR3 runs from the conserved cysteine through the conserved F or W. The D gene is left open where the match is weak. A row's size may be missing; if present it is once, few, many or a size class.

D	size	V	J	CDR3	DNA
TRBD1	-	TRBV5-1	TRBJ2-1	CASKPEPGGQGALLGLF	TGCGCCAGCAAGCCAGAGCCGGGGGGACAGGGTGCCTTGTTGGGGCTCTTC
-	-	TRBV4-1	TRBJ1-2	CASSPEQRRANYGYTF	TGCGCCAGCAGCCCGGAACAGCGACGAGCTAACTATGGCTACACCTTC
-	-	TRBV2	TRBJ2-2	CASSRLRNTGELFF	TGTGCCAGCTCTCGTTTACGGAACACCGGGGAGCTGTTTTTT
TRBD2	-	TRBV7-2	TRBJ2-1	CASSTTTLAGGGYNEQFF	TGTGCCAGCAGCACAACCACATTAGCGGGGGGTGGATACAATGAGCAGTTCTTC
-	-	TRBV11-2	TRBJ1-4	CASSLTPSPYEKLFF	TGTGCCAGCAGCTTAACCCCGTCCCCTTACGAAAAACTGTTTTTT
-	-	TRBV7-3	TRBJ2-3	CASSSGSGTDTQYF	TGTGCCAGCAGCTCGGGGTCCGGCACAGATACGCAGTATTTT
-	-	TRBV19	TRBJ2-4	CASSIGAGGKNIQYF	TGTGCCAGTAGTATAGGTGCAGGAGGAAAAAACATTCAGTACTTC
-	-	TRBV3-1/TRBV3-2	TRBJ1-2	CASSQGKGMYYGYTF	TGTGCCAGCAGCCAAGGGAAGGGCATGTACTATGGCTACACCTTC
TRBD1	-	TRBV12-5	TRBJ2-3	CASHRGSGQPQYF	TGTGCTAGTCACAGGGGATCGGGTCAGCCCCAGTATTTT
-	few	TRBV5-4	TRBJ1-5	CASSLAASSNQPQHF	TGTGCCAGCAGCTTGGCCGCGAGTAGCAATCAGCCCCAGCATTTT
-	-	TRBV2	TRBJ2-6	CASSLDRVGANVLTF	TGTGCCAGCAGCCTTGACCGCGTAGGGGCCAACGTCCTGACTTTC
TRBD2	once	TRBV5-1	TRBJ2-5	CASSPMGLAGQETQYF	TGCGCCAGCAGCCCCATGGGACTAGCGGGGCAGGAGACCCAGTACTTC
TRBD2	-	TRBV5-1	TRBJ2-3	CASSLLAGGSITDTQYF	TGCGCCAGCAGCTTGCTAGCGGGGGGGTCTATCACAGATACGCAGTATTTT
-	-	TRBV30	TRBJ1-6	CACSAYRASPLHF	TGTGCCTGCTCCGCCTACAGGGCTTCACCCCTCCACTTT
TRBD2	few	TRBV4-1	TRBJ2-3	CASRLTSGGVTTQYF	TGCGCCAGCAGATTAACTAGCGGGGGAGTGACTACGCAGTATTTT
TRBD1	-	TRBV2	TRBJ1-3	CASRGQGASGNTIYF	TGTGCCAGCAGAGGACAGGGGGCCTCTGGAAACACCATATATTTT
-	-	TRBV11-2	TRBJ2-5	CASSLTAIQETQYF	TGTGCCAGCAGCTTAACAGCGATCCAAGAGACCCAGTACTTC
-	few	TRBV3-1/TRBV3-2	TRBJ1-6	CASSQEPSPLHF	TGTGCCAGCAGCCAAGAACCGTCGCCCCTCCACTTT
TRBD1	once	TRBV19	TRBJ1-2	CASSVPQPGQGPYTF	TGTGCCAGTAGCGTACCTCAGCCGGGACAGGGGCCCTACACCTTC